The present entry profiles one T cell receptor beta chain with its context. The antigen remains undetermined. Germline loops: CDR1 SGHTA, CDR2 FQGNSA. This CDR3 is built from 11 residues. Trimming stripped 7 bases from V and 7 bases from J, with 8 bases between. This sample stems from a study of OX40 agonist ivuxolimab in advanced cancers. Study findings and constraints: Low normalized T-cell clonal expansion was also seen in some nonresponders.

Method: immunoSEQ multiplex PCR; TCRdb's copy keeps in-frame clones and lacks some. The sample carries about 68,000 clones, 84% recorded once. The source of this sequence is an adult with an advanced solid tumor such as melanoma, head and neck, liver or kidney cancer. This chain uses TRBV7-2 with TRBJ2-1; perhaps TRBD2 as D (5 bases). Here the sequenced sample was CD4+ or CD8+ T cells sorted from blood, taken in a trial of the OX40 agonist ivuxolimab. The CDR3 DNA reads TGTGCCAGCAACCGGGATAATGAGCAGTTCTTC. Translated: CASNRDNEQFF.